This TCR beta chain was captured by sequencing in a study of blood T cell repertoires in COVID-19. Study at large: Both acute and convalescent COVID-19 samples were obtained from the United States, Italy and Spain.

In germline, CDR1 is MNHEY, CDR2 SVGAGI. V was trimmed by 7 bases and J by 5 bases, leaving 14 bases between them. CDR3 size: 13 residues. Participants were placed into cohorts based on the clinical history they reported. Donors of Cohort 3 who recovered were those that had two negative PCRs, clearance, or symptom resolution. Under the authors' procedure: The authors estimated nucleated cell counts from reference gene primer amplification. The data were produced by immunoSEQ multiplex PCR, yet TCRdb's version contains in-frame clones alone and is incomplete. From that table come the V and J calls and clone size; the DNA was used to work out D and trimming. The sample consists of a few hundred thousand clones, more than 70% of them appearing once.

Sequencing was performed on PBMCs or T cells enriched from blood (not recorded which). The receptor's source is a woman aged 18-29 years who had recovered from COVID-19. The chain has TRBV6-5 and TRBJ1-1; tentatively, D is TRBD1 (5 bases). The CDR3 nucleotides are TGTGCCAGCATCCCCCGGGGGTTGACTGAAGCTTTCTTT. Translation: CASIPRGLTEAFF.